This T cell receptor beta chain was sequenced for a study of T cell repertoires in cytomegalovirus infection. Overall study context: CMV epitopes that were recently identified and HLA-C-restricted were used alongside well-studied HLA-B-restricted ones. The study, taken as a whole, reports: In two of eight donors, the top clonotype was HLA-C-restricted CMV-specific.

TCRdb re-analysed the reads in MiXCR, keeping a single row per CDR3 protein. The data contain 900,000 to 950,000 distinct CDR3 sequences, around 32% of them singletons. This clonotype was observed a handful of times. Its antigen is still unknown. Deletions cut 5 bases from V and 7 bases from J, with 26 bases between. Germline V gives CDR1 MNHNS, CDR2 SASEGT. The CDR3 sequence is 17 residues long. J is TRBJ2-5 and V is TRBV6-1; TRBD1 is a possible D gene (5 bases). Sequenced here: cultured CD8+ T cells from PBMCs, sampled from culture after CMV antigen stimulation. The sequence came from a human donor in good health (CMV status not recorded). Some clones in this sample may be carry-over from other donors' samples. CDR3 amino acids: CASSHLPDSTKIGTQYF. The CDR3 bases are TGTGCCAGCAGTCACCTTCCTGACAGTACCAAGATTGGGACCCAGTACTTC.